This record covers a single T cell receptor beta chain. Its antigen is still unknown. No base quality values were provided; no much bigger clone lies one nucleotide off. The data stem from a study of cytomegalovirus exposure and HLA in healthy donors (dated by TCRdb to the late 2010s). With regard to the full study: An earlier analysis of under 600 of the donors reported 250 to 350 Gb of sequence data and some 100 million unique TCR beta sequences from around 200 million T cells. An early release that covered fewer than 750 HLA-typed donors contained 250 to 350 gigabases of sequencing data and tens of millions of unique TCR sequences. Among the roughly 390 genotyped donors, around 81% belonged to the genetic ancestry cluster associated with self-reported Caucasian donors. The study aimed to test whether cataloging public T cell receptors could reveal signatures of past pathogen exposure. The study used immunosequencing to profile the T cell repertoires of several hundred subjects and linked those repertoires to cytomegalovirus serostatus. Along with the roughly 710-subject first cohort, a separate validation cohort of over a hundred different subjects was used. High-throughput TCR immunosequencing, statistical association of individual TCRs with disease status, and machine learning were combined to predict cytomegalovirus infection status. A later analysis re-examined previously published TCR beta repertoires from hundreds of donors and added high-resolution HLA genotyping to investigate patterns of TCR occurrence. In the later analysis, no new phenotypic data were used to find candidate immune exposures; instead, reliance was placed on TCR beta sequences and their occurrence across donors. In an earlier analysis of roughly 540 of the donors, high-throughput TCR beta sequencing was used to judge whether each TCR beta V gene segment behaved as functional or pseudogenic. Alongside the repertoire data, information on donor age, sex, ethnicity and CMV serostatus was compiled. In a later genetic analysis, genome-wide SNP genotypes for about three fifths of the 666 donors were used, and that subset was treated as a discovery cohort. Every discovery cohort repertoire had been produced on one sequencing platform. HLA typing included class I and class II loci at four-digit resolution. Typing coverage differed by locus: A, B, C, DRB1 and DQB1 were typed in roughly 620-630 donors, DQA1 in approximately 520, DPA1 in 606, and DPB1 in about 450. Four or five DR-DQ haplotypes were handled as single units for association and clustering because linkage in the cohort was strong. On average, about 240,000 unique TCR beta nucleotide sequences were sequenced per donor among several hundred genotyped donors of the cohort, with roughly 18% of those sequences being non-productive. Results and caveats for the whole study, not just this receptor: Compared with the 666-donor mean, donors in an Asian-associated ancestry cluster had fewer N-insertions in productive TCRs, according to a later genetic analysis. In vitro tests confirmed that a few of the cytomegalovirus-associated TCR beta chains recognize cytomegalovirus antigens. Assigning TCR associations to individual alleles was difficult when HLA alleles, especially DR and DQ, strongly co-occurred. While some public TCRs were present in many individuals, most TCR sequences turned up only very rarely across donors. HLA typing was unavailable for some donors at each locus, so association tests used only the typed subset. The presence/absence analyses assumed that sequencing depth was roughly uniform across donors, and that assumption may not be true. In a later analysis, several top co-occurrence clusters were reported to appear linked to parvovirus B19, influenza, CMV and Epstein-Barr virus. Over 15 rarely observed V segments, including chromosome 9 orphons, were excluded from the earlier analysis of some 590 of the donors because counts were too low. An earlier analysis of 587 of the donors showed that most TCR beta V segments appeared in productive rearrangements either about 87% or about 30% of the time, which broadly matched IMGT annotations. Correlated functional status among segregating V segments might reflect linkage disequilibrium, but an unknown experimental factor could not be ruled out. The only immune exposure information available for the cohort was CMV serostatus. The study gave a list of 150 to 200 TCR beta chains associated with cytomegalovirus. A further reported finding was that TCR beta sequences accurately predicted the HLA-A and HLA-B alleles for most subjects in the first cohort. The sequencing pipeline was judged likely to have produced a cluster of highly shared sequence variants as a technical artifact. In a later genetic analysis, a missense DCLRE1C variant was associated with V-gene and J-gene trimming of TCR beta chains, and the association was replicated in an independent cohort. This cohort had only TCR beta chains sequenced, and the lack of alpha or paired-chain data limited which features could be detected. Specific HLA alleles were associated with about 17,000 TCR beta sequences at a false discovery rate of 0.05 in a later analysis. The authors suggested that the approach could potentially be extended to other disease states and immunological phenotypes. The classifier was reported to diagnose cytomegalovirus status with high specificity and sensitivity in both the original and validation cohorts. In a later analysis, most CMV-associated TCR beta chains were found to appear HLA-restricted, with HLA associations seemingly driven largely by CMV exposure. Some IMGT-functional V segments, including TRBV6-2 and TRBV6-3, could not be told apart with the 87-base-pair reads, so those segments were excluded. A later analysis found that TCR association rates varied across HLA loci, with DRB1 alleles showing the most associated TCRs and HLA-C alleles the fewest. In a later analysis, HLA-associated TCR beta chains were found to be more clonally expanded and to have lower generation probabilities than equally common non-associated chains.

Library generation was performed with the immunoSEQ multiplex PCR assay. For the multiplex PCR, a mixture combining 60 forward primers for TCR Vbeta segments and 13 reverse primers for TCR Jbeta segments was used. The CDR3 region of rearranged TCR beta genes was amplified from genomic DNA with a multiplex PCR assay. Amplified TCR beta libraries were sequenced as 87-base-pair reads on the Illumina HiSeq System. Processing in the source paper ran as follows. A later analysis counted approximately 74 million unique TCR beta chains across the approximately 700 repertoires, and some 11 million of these chains were shared by at least two donors. Raw reads were error-corrected and collapsed into unique sequences with a nearest-neighbor algorithm that merged closely related sequences to remove PCR and sequencing errors. To assign V, D and J gene segments, CDR3 sequences were aligned to IMGT reference sequences. For a sequence to be retained, a match of at least six nucleotides to both a V gene segment and a J gene segment was required. A rearrangement was called productive if the CDR3 had no stop codons and remained in frame with V and J, and every other rearrangement was called non-productive. Following IMGT convention, CDR3 was defined as the stretch from the second conserved V-encoded cysteine up to the conserved J-encoded phenylalanine. The earlier analysis of about 610 of the donors excluded sequences that lacked an unambiguous match to a single V gene segment. In an earlier analysis of 587 of the donors, V segments were called functional above 56.7% productive rearrangements and were called segregating when the between-donor standard deviation exceeded 5%. To diagnose cytomegalovirus status from the catalog of TCR beta chain sequences, a statistical classification framework was built. V and J gene assignment, in a later analysis, came from comparing TCR nucleotide sequences with IMGT/GENE-DB human TR gene sequences. A later analysis assigned CDR3 sequences and most-parsimonious VDJ recombination scenarios with the TCRdist pipeline. In a later analysis, every TCR beta chain was defined by the combination of its CDR3 amino acid sequence and its V-gene family, and reads without a unique V-gene family were dropped. In a later analysis, 450 to 600 highly shared, low-generation-probability nucleotide sequences were removed to address suspected cross-contamination and a sequencing artifact. A later analysis calculated a clonal expansion index for each public chain from normalized within-repertoire ranks of inferred template counts. A later analysis computed generation probabilities with a VDJ recombination model fitted to out-of-frame rearrangements, and checked the results against IGoR. In a later analysis, TCR-TCR, TCR-HLA and TCR-CMV co-occurrence was scored with hypergeometric tests, and a repertoire-size bias correction was applied to TCR pairs. To estimate false discovery rates, a later analysis permuted the HLA or CMV assignments 20 times. In a later analysis, co-occurring TCRs were grouped with DBSCAN, and TCRdist sequence similarity was added when clustering was performed within HLA-allele-positive subsets. Co-occurrence clustering excluded repertoires with fewer than 30,000 or more than 120,000 public chains, plus five with anomalous nucleotide sharing. TCRdb obtained this table from immuneACCESS and retained in-frame rearrangements with V and J assigned. These tables miss some clones; where compared with another copy, unresolved V genes account for less than half of the shortfall, and the remainder is unexplained. The DNA gave D and trimming, while V, J and clone size come from that table. The sample yields 150,000 to 200,000 clones; approximately 78% were counted once. About 1.7% of the sample rests with the top ten.

The CDR3 has 18 amino acids, counting the end cysteine and phenylalanine. CDR3 DNA is the only sequence kept; it has 54 bases, read in frame from the first base. V lost 4 bases and J lost 2 bases; the stretch between them is 24 bases long. CDR1 and CDR2 (SQVTM, ANQGSEA) derive from the germline V gene. In total, approximately 700 healthy bone marrow donors made up the cohort. At the time of sampling, every cohort member was nominally healthy, though immune exposures that went unrecorded were likely present. The donor tested CMV seronegative and was one of the 352 seronegative cohort members. A peripheral blood sample was provided by each donor, and peripheral blood mononuclear cells were used for TCR beta sequencing. Genomic DNA was extracted from the blood cell samples with the Qiagen DNeasy Blood Extraction Kit.

This receptor was identified in a woman in her late teens or twenties in good health and CMV-seronegative. The chain couples TRBV29-1 to TRBJ2-1; matching of 10 bases hints at TRBD2 as the D gene. The sample consisted of PBMCs. The DNA is as follows: TGCAGCGTTGGGGGGACAGGGTGGACTAGCGGAACCTACAATGAGCAGTTCTTC. Translated, it gives CSVGGTGWTSGTYNEQFF.